These 8 T cell receptor beta chains share one sample of origin, sequenced in a study of blood T cells in healthy people across ages (dated by TCRdb to the mid-2010s). The library was produced with 5' RACE. The data were produced on an Illumina HiSeq 2500. A second PCR of roughly 6 to 12 cycles was performed with a sample-barcoded 5' primer and a J-beta primer mix. TCRdb reworked the public reads: Q25 trimming with fastp, MiXCR clone assembly, productive beta chains retained. Each CDR3 protein gets just one entry, which takes the most common genes and DNA from the rows behind it. The sample table holds roughly 1,500,000 distinct CDR3 sequences, of which about 40% were seen once. The top ten clonotypes cover 6.5% to 10% of the sample. Source material: blood. These TCRs come from a woman between 18 and 30 years old in good health.

A word on this clonotype: At one end the junction does not follow the germline gene, possibly because of a read error. The chain carries TRBV10-2 and TRBJ2-1; 9 bases match TRBD1. The germline V gene has CDR1 WSHSY and CDR2 SAAADI. This CDR3 spans 15 amino acids. This CDR3 is CAGSSTGGARDEQFF. CDR3 nucleotides: TGCGCCGGCAGCAGCACAGGGGGCGCAAGGGATGAGCAGTTCTTC.

This clonotype was observed a few times. The chain couples TRBV28 to TRBJ1-2, with D tentatively TRBD1 (6 bases). The CDR3 extends over 15 amino acids. Germline CDR1 is MDHEN and CDR2 is SYDVKM. Trimming shortened V by 1 base and J by 3 bases, and 12 bases separated the two germline ends. This CDR3 reads CASSLSGAGDYGYTF. CDR3 sequence (DNA): TGTGCCAGCAGTTTATCAGGGGCGGGGGACTATGGCTACACCTTC.

This chain connects TRBV3-1 to TRBJ2-5; 9 bases align to TRBD1. Losses at the gene ends were 0 bases for V and 5 bases for J; bases not matched to a gene: 4. This CDR3 is built from 15 residues. Germline V lookup: CDR1 LGHDT, CDR2 YNNKEL (reference sequence). The CDR3 here is CASSQETGGWETQYF. In nucleotides, the CDR3 is TGTGCCAGCAGCCAAGAAACAGGGGGCTGGGAGACCCAGTACTTC.

J is TRBJ2-5 and V is TRBV5-1, with a tentative D call TRBD2 (6 bases). The CDR3 is 14 residues long. V was clipped by 5 bases and J by 5 bases, with 16 bases between them. Germline-derived CDR1 and CDR2 are SGHRS and YFSETQ. The CDR3 bases are TGCGCCAGCAGGGGGGACTCTCTTGGGGAGACCCAGTACTTC. It translates to CASRGDSLGETQYF.

This sequence joins TRBV4-2 and TRBJ2-1; a weak D match, TRBD2 (6 bases). The length of the CDR3 is 14 residues. Germline V gives CDR1 LGHNA, CDR2 YNFKEQ. Trimming shortened V by 0 bases and J by 13 bases, and 16 bases separated the two germline ends. This CDR3 reads CASSQEEGRETQFF. Written as DNA, the CDR3 is TGTGCCAGCAGCCAAGAGGAGGGAAGGGAGACCCAGTTCTTC.

The V call is TRBV30, the J call TRBJ1-2; 10 nucleotides line up with TRBD1. The V and J ends lost 2 bases and 6 bases, in that order; junction bases with no gene match: 6. The germline V gene encodes CDR1 GTSNPN and CDR2 SVGIG (reference sequence). The CDR3 contains 14 residues. CDR3 nucleotides: TGTGCCTGGAGTCCCGGACAGGGGGGCCATGGCTACACCTTC. It yields the protein CAWSPGQGGHGYTF. The full variable domain, in which reference TRBV30 and TRBJ1-2 provide the parts outside the CDR3, is SQTIHQWPATLVQPVGSPLSLECTVEGTSNPNLYWYRQAAGRGLQLLFYSVGIGQISSEVPQNLSASRPQDRQFILSSKKLLLSDSGFYLCAWSPGQGGHGYTFGSGTRLTVV.

This chain connects TRBV20-1 to TRBJ2-3, with TRBD2 matching 8 bases. Germline V CDR1 and CDR2: DFQATT, SNEGSKA (reference sequence). V dropped 5 bases and J dropped 0; count of bases not matched to a gene: 13. The CDR3 contains 17 residues. The CDR3 DNA reads as TGCAGTGCTGAAGCGGGGGACCTCCCGGCTAGCACAGATACGCAGTATTTT. This gives the protein CSAEAGDLPASTDTQYF.

V gene TRBV27 combines with J gene TRBJ2-1, with 8 bases that match TRBD2. CDR3 length: 16 amino acids. CDR1 and CDR2 from the germline V gene are MNHEY and SMNVEV (reference sequence). The junction had 10 bases not matched to a gene; V was cut back by 6 bases and J by 3 bases. The CDR3 spells CASSLAGPNIYNEQFF. CDR3 DNA sequence: TGTGCCAGCAGCTTAGCGGGGCCTAATATCTACAATGAGCAGTTCTTC.